This T cell receptor (beta chain) came from a study of blood T cell repertoires in COVID-19 (dated by TCRdb to 2020 to 2022). The study in broad terms: Samples covering the acute and convalescent phases of COVID-19 were provided by collaborators in the United States, Italy and Spain. Where available, HLA class I and class II types were taken from metadata supplied by the sample provider and were not determined by assay-based typing. The repertoires were released in a freely available public database meant as a resource for research on the immune response to SARS-CoV-2. Subjects who had been exposed to COVID-19, were actively infected with it, or had recovered from it provided the deeply sampled blood TCRbeta repertoires that made up the dataset. Samples came from the ongoing ImmuneRACE study (first 160 participants) plus 1,254 subjects from 6 global collaborators. The material from the prospective study consisted of cDNA or gDNA derived from T cells, B-cell-depleted T cells, or PBMCs. The sample metadata nearly always contained a de-identified subject ID, COVID-19 status, age in years and sex. Study-wide conclusions, independent of this receptor: The quantity of clinical and demographic metadata differed by source and by participant and was supplied without curation.

Many counts were recorded for this clone. Its target antigen remains unknown. No clone much larger than this one lies a single base away; base qualities are absent. TCRbeta CDR3 regions were amplified from genomic DNA by means of the immunoSEQ Assay, a bias-controlled multiplex PCR. Per the authors' processing: Within the assay, amplification of reference gene primers was used to estimate how many nucleated cells each sample contained. To quantify the absolute abundance of each unique TCRbeta CDR3 rearrangement, sequence reads were collapsed and filtered. For each sample, productive Simpson clonality was calculated as the square root of Simpson's diversity index across productive rearrangements. Not all clones reach the TCRdb copy of this immuneACCESS table, which keeps in-frame sequences only. Checked studies attribute under half of the gap to unresolved V genes and leave the rest unexplained. The V and J calls and clone size come from that table; D and trimming were worked out from the DNA. Across this sample there are around 100,000 clones, with roughly four fifths seen only once. The ten largest make up roughly 19% of the sample.

The collaborating institutions used their own protocols to collect whole blood in K2EDTA tubes. Collaborator samples were shipped for TCRbeta analysis as frozen whole blood, isolated PBMCs, or DNA extracted from either sample type. The junction carries 8 bases between V and J, which are trimmed by 4 bases and 1 base respectively. Measured from the cysteine to the phenylalanine, the CDR3 is 13 residues long. The CDR3 DNA has 39 bases and is translated from base 1. CDR1 and CDR2 are read off the germline V gene as SGHDN and FVKESK. The TCR originated in a man between 65 and 80 years old with active or convalescent COVID-19. Sample: peripheral blood. The chain is made from TRBV14 and TRBJ2-7; the D gene cannot be resolved reliably. Here the CDR3 is given as CASSLWPSYEQYF. In nucleotides, the sequence is TGTGCCAGCAGCCTGTGGCCTTCCTACGAGCAGTACTTC.